Only a few counts were recorded for the clone carrying this TCR beta chain. Antigen unknown. CDR3 length: 15 residues. With 8 bases removed from V and 4 bases from J, the gap between germline ends came to 21 bases. The V gene's germline CDR1 is SGHDT and CDR2 YYEEEE. Data came from immunoSEQ multiplex PCR; TCRdb stores just in-frame clones and leaves some out. The sample holds some 270,000 clones, approximately 88% seen once. The sample originates from a study of Ad26.COV2.S vaccination and SARS-CoV-2 variants. Study-wide background: Ad26.COV2.S was injected intramuscularly once or twice, 56 days apart.

Treatment described: about 20 received Ad26.COV2.S at low or high dose, single or two shots; five or six received placebo; per-sample allocation not given. Vaccine and placebo recipients were sampled on day 63 after the first injection. Findings and limits, study-wide: It was found that vaccine and placebo recipients had similar non-spike TCR breadth.

The material was peripheral blood, obtained in a trial of Ad26.COV2.S vaccine versus placebo. The chain joins TRBV5-6 to TRBJ1-2; possibly TRBD1 for D (6 bases). The receptor was derived from a person between 18 and 65 years old who received the Ad26.COV2.S COVID-19 vaccine or a placebo. The CDR3 bases are TGTGCCAGTACCGACCCGGGACACTTGATCTATGGCTACACCTTC. Protein product: CASTDPGHLIYGYTF.